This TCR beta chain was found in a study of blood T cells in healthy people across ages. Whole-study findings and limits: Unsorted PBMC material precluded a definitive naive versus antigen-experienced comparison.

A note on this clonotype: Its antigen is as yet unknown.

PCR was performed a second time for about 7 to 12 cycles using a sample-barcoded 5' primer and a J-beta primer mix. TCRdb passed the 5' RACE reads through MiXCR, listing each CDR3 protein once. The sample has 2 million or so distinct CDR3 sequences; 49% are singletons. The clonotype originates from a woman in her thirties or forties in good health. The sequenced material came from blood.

The CDR3 coding sequence is TGTGCCAGCAGCTTAGGAGCGGGGGCCGTCACAGATACGCAGTATTTT. The encoded protein is CASSLGAGAVTDTQYF. The chain has TRBV7-9 and TRBJ2-3, with 8 bases fitting TRBD2. Germline CDR1 and CDR2: SEHNR and FQNEAQ (reference sequence). The CDR3 runs to 16 residues. The V gene end was trimmed by 1 base and the J gene end by 2 bases; junction bases not matched to a gene: 5.